This T cell receptor (beta chain) was obtained from a study of T cells in Graves' hyperthyroidism and ophthalmopathy. Overall study findings and caveats: Blood also held most thyroid clonotypes expanded beyond 0.001.

CDR1 and CDR2 (germline): SGHTA, FQGNSA. With 4 bases removed from V and 0 bases from J, the gap between germline ends came to 9 bases. CDR3 size: 14 residues. As regards this clonotype: Its antigen is currently unknown.

Amplification of TCR beta CDR3 regions used RNA as the template. An initial round of RT-PCR targeting the TCR CDR3 relied on the HTBI primer set. TCRdb reprocessed the multiplex PCR reads with MiXCR, giving one entry per CDR3 protein. The repertoire holds roughly 380,000 distinct CDR3 sequences, with about 13% as singletons. The sequence derives from a man aged 25-40 years with Graves' hyperthyroidism that later progressed to Graves' ophthalmopathy. The chain carries TRBV7-2 and TRBJ1-2; no definite D call. Input material: blood. The CDR3 DNA reads TGTGCCAGCAGCTACCGAACAGCTAACTATGGCTACACCTTC. This codes for CASSYRTANYGYTF.